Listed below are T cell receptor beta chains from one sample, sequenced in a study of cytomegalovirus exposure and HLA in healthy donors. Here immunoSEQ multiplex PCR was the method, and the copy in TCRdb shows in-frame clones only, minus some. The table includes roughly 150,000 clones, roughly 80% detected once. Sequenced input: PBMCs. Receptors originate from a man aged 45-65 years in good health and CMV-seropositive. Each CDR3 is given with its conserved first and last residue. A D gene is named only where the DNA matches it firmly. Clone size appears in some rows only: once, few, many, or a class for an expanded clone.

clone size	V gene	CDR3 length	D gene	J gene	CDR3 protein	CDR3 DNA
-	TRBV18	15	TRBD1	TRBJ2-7	CASSPLGTGTYEQYF	TGTGCCAGCTCACCACTCGGGACAGGGACATACGAGCAGTACTTC
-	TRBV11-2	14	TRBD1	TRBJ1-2	CASSPTGANYGYTF	TGTGCCAGCAGCCCAACAGGGGCTAACTATGGCTACACCTTC
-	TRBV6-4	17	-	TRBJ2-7	CASSDLGGASFLYEQYF	TGTGCCAGCAGTGACCTCGGAGGGGCGTCCTTCCTATACGAACAGTACTTC
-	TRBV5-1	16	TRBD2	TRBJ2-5	CASSLAGGGKQETQYF	TGCGCCAGCAGCCTGGCGGGCGGGGGGAAACAAGAGACCCAGTACTTC
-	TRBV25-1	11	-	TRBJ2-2	CASSGHRGAVF	TGTGCCAGCAGTGGTCACCGGGGAGCTGTTTTT
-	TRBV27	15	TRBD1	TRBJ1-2	CASSPGTGSGYGYTF	TGTGCCAGCAGTCCCGGGACAGGGTCTGGCTATGGCTACACCTTC
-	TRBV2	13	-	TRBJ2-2	CASSGLLTGELFF	TGTGCCAGCAGTGGTCTCCTCACCGGGGAGCTGTTTTTT
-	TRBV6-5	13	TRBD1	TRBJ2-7	CASSYTYRGEQYF	TGTGCCAGCAGTTACACCTACAGGGGTGAGCAGTACTTC
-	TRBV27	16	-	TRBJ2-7	CASSLSLTRFSYEQYF	TGTGCCAGCAGTTTATCTCTGACACGATTCTCCTACGAGCAGTACTTC
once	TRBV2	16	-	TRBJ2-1	CASSTSGLTFDNEQFF	TGTGCCAGCAGCACCTCTGGGCTAACCTTCGACAATGAGCAGTTCTTC
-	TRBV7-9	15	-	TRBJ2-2	CASSLPSPNTGELFF	TGTGCCAGCAGCTTACCTTCTCCGAACACCGGGGAGCTGTTTTTT
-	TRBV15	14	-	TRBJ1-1	CATSRAEENTEAFF	TGTGCCACCAGCAGGGCAGAGGAGAACACTGAAGCTTTCTTT
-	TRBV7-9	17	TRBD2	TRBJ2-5	CASSKLAGNTYQETQYF	TGTGCCAGCAGCAAACTAGCGGGGAATACGTACCAAGAGACCCAGTACTTC
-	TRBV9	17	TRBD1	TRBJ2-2	CASSVAGTGGNTGELFF	TGTGCCAGCAGCGTAGCCGGGACAGGGGGGAACACCGGGGAGCTGTTTTTT
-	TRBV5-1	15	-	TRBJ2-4	CASSSTGISKNIQYF	TGCGCCAGCAGCTCAACAGGGATATCCAAAAACATTCAGTACTTC
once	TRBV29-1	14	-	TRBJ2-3	CSVDKPQGTDTQYF	TGCAGCGTTGATAAGCCCCAGGGCACAGATACGCAGTATTTT
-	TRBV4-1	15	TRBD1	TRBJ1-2	CASSQNRGQNYGYTF	TGCGCCAGCAGCCAGAACAGGGGGCAGAACTATGGCTACACCTTC
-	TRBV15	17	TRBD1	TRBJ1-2	CATSELEGGQSNYGYTF	TGTGCCACCAGCGAGTTGGAGGGGGGACAGAGTAACTATGGCTACACCTTC
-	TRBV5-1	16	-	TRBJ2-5	CASRFRGASYQETQYF	TGCGCCAGCCGATTCAGGGGGGCCTCGTACCAAGAGACCCAGTACTTC
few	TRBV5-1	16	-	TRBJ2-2	CASSPGNPRNTGELFF	TGCGCCAGCAGCCCAGGGAACCCAAGGAACACCGGGGAGCTGTTTTTT
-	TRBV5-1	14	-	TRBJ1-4	CASSLGGGNEKLFF	TGCGCCAGCAGCTTGGGGGGAGGCAATGAAAAACTGTTTTTT
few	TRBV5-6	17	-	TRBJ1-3	CASSLPSGPSSGNTIYF	TGTGCCAGCAGCTTGCCGTCAGGGCCTAGCTCTGGAAACACCATATATTTT
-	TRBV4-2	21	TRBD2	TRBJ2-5	CASSQRRDDLAGITSQETQYF	TGTGCCAGCAGCCAACGACGCGACGACTTAGCGGGGATTACCTCCCAAGAGACCCAGTACTTC
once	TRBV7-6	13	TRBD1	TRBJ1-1	CASSFGQGTEAFF	TGTGCCAGCAGTTTCGGACAGGGCACTGAAGCTTTCTTT
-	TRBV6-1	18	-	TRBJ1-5	CASSDPGASIAFDQPQHF	TGTGCCAGCAGTGATCCAGGGGCCAGCATTGCATTCGATCAGCCCCAGCATTTT
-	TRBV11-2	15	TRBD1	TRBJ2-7	CASSLSARGKGEQYF	TGTGCCAGCAGCTTAAGCGCCAGGGGGAAGGGCGAGCAGTACTTC
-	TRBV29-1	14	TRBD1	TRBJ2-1	CSYSGTGSYNEQFF	TGCAGCTATTCCGGGACAGGGTCTTACAATGAGCAGTTCTTC
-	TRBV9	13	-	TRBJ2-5	CASSGGGRETQYF	TGTGCCAGCAGCGGGGGGGGCCGGGAGACCCAGTACTTC
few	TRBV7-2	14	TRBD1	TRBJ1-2	CASSLNGGGGSYTF	TGTGCCAGCAGCTTAAACGGAGGGGGCGGTAGCTACACCTTC
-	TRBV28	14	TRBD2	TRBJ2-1	CASSPSGGLGEQFF	TGTGCCAGCAGTCCTAGCGGGGGGCTAGGGGAGCAGTTCTTC
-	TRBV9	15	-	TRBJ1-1	CASSPLRGGFTEAFF	TGTGCCAGCAGCCCCCTCCGGGGGGGGTTCACTGAAGCTTTCTTT
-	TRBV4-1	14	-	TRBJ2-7	CASSHLTESYEQYF	TGCGCCAGCAGCCACCTCACAGAATCCTACGAGCAGTACTTC
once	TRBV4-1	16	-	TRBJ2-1	CASSQGEREPHNEQFF	TGCGCCAGCAGCCAAGGGGAAAGGGAGCCCCACAATGAGCAGTTCTTC
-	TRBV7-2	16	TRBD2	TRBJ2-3	CASSLGAGGRTDTQYF	TGTGCCAGCAGCTTAGGGGCGGGGGGGCGCACAGATACGCAGTATTTT
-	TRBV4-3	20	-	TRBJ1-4	CASSQVALGGQEIRTSKLFF	TGCGCCAGCAGCCAGGTTGCGCTGGGGGGTCAGGAGATTCGTACCTCAAAACTGTTTTTT
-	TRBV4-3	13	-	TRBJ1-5	CASSQDRDQPQHF	TGCGCCAGCAGCCAAGATCGGGATCAGCCCCAGCATTTT
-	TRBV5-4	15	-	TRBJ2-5	CASSQDGRARETQYF	TGTGCCAGCAGCCAGGACGGCAGGGCCCGGGAGACCCAGTACTTC
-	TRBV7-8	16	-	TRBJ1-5	CASSPDPPGHNQPQHF	TGTGCCAGCAGCCCGGACCCGCCAGGGCACAATCAGCCCCAGCATTTT
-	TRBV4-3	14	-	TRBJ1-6	CASSQALYNSPLHF	TGCGCCAGCAGCCAAGCCCTCTATAATTCACCCCTCCACTTT
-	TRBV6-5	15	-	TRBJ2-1	CASSYENGGRNEQFF	TGTGCCAGCAGTTACGAAAACGGGGGACGCAATGAGCAGTTCTTC
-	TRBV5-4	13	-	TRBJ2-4	CASSSHGQSGQYF	TGTGCCAGCAGCTCACACGGACAGTCTGGCCAGTACTTC
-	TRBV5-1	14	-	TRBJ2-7	CASSPGGAFYEQYF	TGCGCCAGCAGCCCGGGGGGCGCCTTCTACGAGCAGTACTTC
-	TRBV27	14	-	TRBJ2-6	CASSLSTGANVLTF	TGTGCCAGCAGTCTTAGTACTGGGGCCAACGTCCTGACTTTC
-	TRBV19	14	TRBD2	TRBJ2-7	CASSITSVKREQYF	TGTGCCAGTAGTATCACTAGCGTAAAGCGCGAGCAGTACTTC
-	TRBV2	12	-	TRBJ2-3	CASSVLEDTQYF	TGTGCCAGCAGTGTGTTAGAAGATACGCAGTATTTT
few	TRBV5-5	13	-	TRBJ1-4	CASSRPGNEKLFF	TGTGCCAGCAGCCGGCCGGGGAATGAAAAACTGTTTTTT
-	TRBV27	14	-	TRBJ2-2	CASSLPWSTGELFF	TGTGCCAGCAGTTTACCCTGGAGCACCGGGGAGCTGTTTTTT
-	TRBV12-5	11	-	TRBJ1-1	CASGLEGRAFF	TGTGCTAGTGGTTTGGAAGGGAGAGCTTTCTTT
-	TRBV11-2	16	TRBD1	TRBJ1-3	CASSRRGGSSGNTIYF	TGTGCCAGCAGCCGACGAGGGGGCTCCTCTGGAAACACCATATATTTT
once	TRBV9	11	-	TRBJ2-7	CASSKWEEQYF	TGTGCCAGCAGCAAGTGGGAGGAGCAGTACTTC